Below, 9 T cell receptor beta chains from the same sample are listed, as sequenced in a study of blood T cell repertoires in COVID-19. Assay: immunoSEQ multiplex PCR; the TCRdb copy retains only in-frame clones and omits some. Of around 68,000 clones detected, more than 80% appear once; the ten largest clones hold 2.7%. The sample was peripheral blood. These receptor sequences come from a man between 45 and 60 years old with acute or convalescent COVID-19.

The chain links TRBV19 to TRBJ2-1; 12 bases match TRBD2. Trimming took 5 bases from V and 8 from J; bases not matched to a gene: 7. The CDR3 sequence is 15 residues long. Germline V gene lookup returns CDR1 LNHDA and CDR2 SQIVND (reference sequence). CDR3 coding DNA: TGTGCCAGTAGTGAACTAGCGGGAGGTATCGATGAGCAGTTCTTC. Its translation: CASSELAGGIDEQFF.

The CDR3 reads CSAAPHRGGYEQYF. The CDR3 DNA reads TGCAGCGCAGCCCCTCACCGGGGGGGCTACGAGCAGTACTTC. The chain couples TRBV29-1 to TRBJ2-7; 8 nucleotides align to TRBD2. V lost 7 bases to trimming and J lost 3 bases; unmatched junction nucleotides: 11. The CDR3 runs to 14 residues. CDR1 SQVTM and CDR2 ANQGSEA come from the germline V gene.

This chain links TRBV2 with TRBJ2-6, with TRBD1 matching 8 bases. The CDR3 consists of 16 residues. V shed 6 bases and J 0 bases; nucleotides not matched to a gene: 4. CDR1 and CDR2 (germline): SNHLY, FYNNEI. In DNA, the CDR3 is TGTGCCAGCAGGGGGACAGGCAGCTCTGGGGCCAACGTCCTGACTTTC. It encodes CASRGTGSSGANVLTF.

V is TRBV5-1 and J is TRBJ2-2; D is possibly TRBD1 (5 bases). The germline V and J ends were trimmed by 1 base and 0 bases, with 7 bases remaining between them. The CDR3 consists of 15 residues. CDR1 and CDR2 from the germline V gene are SGHRS and YFSETQ. CDR3: CASSLPDTNTGELFF. CDR3 DNA: TGCGCCAGCAGCTTGCCGGACACGAACACCGGGGAGCTGTTTTTT.

V usage is TRBV30 and J usage is TRBJ1-1; unclear D gene. CDR1 and CDR2 from the germline V gene are GTSNPN and SVGIG (reference sequence). CDR3 length equals 13 residues. Trimming took 2 bases from V and 6 from J, leaving 13 bases between them. CDR3 sequence: CAWSSGEEAEAFF. Written as DNA, the CDR3 is TGTGCCTGGAGTAGCGGGGAGGAAGCTGAAGCTTTCTTT. Combining the CDR3 with reference TRBV30 and TRBJ1-1 gives the whole variable domain SQTIHQWPATLVQPVGSPLSLECTVEGTSNPNLYWYRQAAGRGLQLLFYSVGIGQISSEVPQNLSASRPQDRQFILSSKKLLLSDSGFYLCAWSSGEEAEAFFGQGTRLTVV.

The chain uses TRBV6-5 and TRBJ1-4; D uncertain. Per germline, CDR1 MNHEY and CDR2 SVGAGI. Between the trimmed V and J ends, which lost 8 bases and 2 bases, there was a span of 6 bases. This CDR3 is 12 amino acids long. CDR3 nucleotides: TGTGCCAGCCGCGCCACTAATGAAAAACTGTTTTTT. Protein product: CASRATNEKLFF.

This clone was detected a few times. V and J are TRBV4-1 and TRBJ2-2; a possible D gene is TRBD2 (5 bases). CDR1 and CDR2 (germline): MGHRA, YSYEKL. Trimming left V 3 bases short and J 5 bases short, with 19 bases between. The CDR3 is 17 amino acids. The CDR3 nucleotides read TGCGCCAGCAGCCACATAGACCGGGATCCACGAACCGGGGAGCTGTTTTTT. Translated, it gives CASSHIDRDPRTGELFF.

The CDR3 region has the DNA TGTGCCAGCAGCTCCGGGACAGGGGGCGCGGAGACCCAGTACTTC. Protein product: CASSSGTGGAETQYF. The V call is TRBV5-6, the J call TRBJ2-5, with TRBD1 matching over 12 bases. The CDR3 extends over 15 amino acids. After removal of 3 bases from V and 5 bases from J, the junction contained 5 bases not matched to a gene. Germline lookup yields CDR1 SGHDT and CDR2 YYEEEE.

V gene TRBV15 combines with J gene TRBJ2-2; TRBD2 aligns across 15 bases. Germline CDR1 reads LNHNV; CDR2 reads YYDKDF (reference sequence). With V trimmed by 1 base and J by 3 bases, 12 bases remained unmatched. This CDR3 is built from 21 residues. CDR3: CATSRAKAGLAGGPYTGELFF. CDR3 coding DNA: TGTGCCACCAGCAGAGCAAAGGCAGGACTAGCGGGAGGGCCCTACACCGGGGAGCTGTTTTTT.